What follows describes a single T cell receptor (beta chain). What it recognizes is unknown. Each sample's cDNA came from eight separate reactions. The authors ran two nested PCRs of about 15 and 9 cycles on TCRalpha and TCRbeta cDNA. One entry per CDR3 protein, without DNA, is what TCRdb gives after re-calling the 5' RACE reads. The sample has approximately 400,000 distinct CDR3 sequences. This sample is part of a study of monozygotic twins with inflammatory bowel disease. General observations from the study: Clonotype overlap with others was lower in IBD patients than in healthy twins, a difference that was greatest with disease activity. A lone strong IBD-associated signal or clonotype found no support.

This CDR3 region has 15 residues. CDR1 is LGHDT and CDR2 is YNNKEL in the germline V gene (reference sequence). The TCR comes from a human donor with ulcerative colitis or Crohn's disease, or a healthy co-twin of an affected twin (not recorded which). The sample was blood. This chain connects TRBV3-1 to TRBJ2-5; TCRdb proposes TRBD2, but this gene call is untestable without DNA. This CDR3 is CASSRQGTRLETQYF.